One sample yielded the 23 T cell receptor beta chains listed below, sequenced in a study of OX40 agonist ivuxolimab in advanced cancers. TCRdb's table, derived via immunoSEQ multiplex PCR, lists solely in-frame clones and lacks some. Among roughly 56,000 clones listed, 84% were seen once. Sequenced here: CD4+ or CD8+ T cells sorted from blood, sampled in a trial of the OX40 agonist ivuxolimab. All receptors derive from an adult with an advanced solid tumor such as melanoma, head and neck, liver or kidney cancer.

This clone was observed once. This chain's CDR3 is CASSLRQETQYF. The CDR3 nucleotides read TGCGCCAGCAGTCTCCGTCAGGAGACCCAGTACTTC. The chain is built from TRBV23-1 and TRBJ2-5; D is uncertain. TRBV23-1 counts as an open reading frame of uncertain function. This CDR3 is 12 amino acids long. The V end lost 4 bases, the J end lost 5 bases, and 8 bases lay between the germline ends.

V is TRBV18 and J is TRBJ2-5; D unclear. Trimming cost V 5 bases and J 0 bases, with 4 bases left between them. Germline CDR1 is KGHSH and CDR2 is LQKENI. This CDR3 is 12 amino acids long. This CDR3 is CASSSNQETQYF. For the CDR3, the DNA is TGTGCCAGCTCATCAAACCAAGAGACCCAGTACTTC. The entire variable domain, with the rest obtained from reference TRBV18 and TRBJ2-5, is as follows: NAGVMQNPRHLVRRRGQEARLRCSPMKGHSHVYWYRQLPEEGLKFMVYLQKENIIDESGMPKERFSAEFPKEGPSILRIQQVVRGDSAAYFCASSSNQETQYFGPGTRLLVL.

The chain links TRBV5-1 to TRBJ2-7; D gene ambiguous. CDR1 SGHRS and CDR2 YFSETQ come from the germline V gene. The CDR3 contains 13 residues. V shed 3 bases and J shed 0 bases, with 7 bases lying between them. As DNA, the CDR3 is TGCGCCAGCAGCTCCAGGAGCTCCTACGAGCAGTACTTC. Protein: CASSSRSSYEQYF.

V is TRBV6-4 and J is TRBJ1-2, with TRBD1 as a possible D gene (5 bases). This CDR3 has 14 amino acids. Per the germline V gene, CDR1 is MRHNA and CDR2 is SNTAGT. V lost 5 bases and J lost 4, with 14 bases in between. The CDR3 DNA is TGTGCCAGCAGTCCTCTTGGGGGGTCCTATGGCTACACCTTC. Amino acid sequence: CASSPLGGSYGYTF.

The chain links TRBV28 to TRBJ2-7; TRBD1 matches 11 bases. Germline CDR1 and CDR2: MDHEN and SYDVKM. The length of the CDR3 is 16 residues. Losses at the gene ends were 5 bases for V and 3 bases for J; bases not matched to a gene: 9. CDR3 coding DNA: TGTGCCAGCAGTCCCCCGGGACAGGGGGTAGGCTACGAGCAGTACTTC. Translation: CASSPPGQGVGYEQYF. The entire variable domain, with the rest obtained from reference TRBV28 and TRBJ2-7, is as follows: DVKVTQSSRYLVKRTGEKVFLECVQDMDHENMFWYRQDPGLGLRLIYFSYDVKMKEKGDIPEGYSVSREKKERFSLILESASTNQTSMYLCASSPPGQGVGYEQYFGPGTRLTVT.

This sequence joins TRBV5-6 and TRBJ2-5, with 9 bases that match TRBD2. J lost 2 bases, V lost 4 bases, and 12 bases had no gene match. CDR3 length equals 17 residues. The germline CDR1 and CDR2 sequences are SGHDT and YYEEEE. In DNA form, the CDR3 reads TGTGCCAGCAGCCGAGGGATTGTGACTAGCGGTCAAGAGACCCAGTACTTC. Translation gives CASSRGIVTSGQETQYF.

For this clone: Other DNA sequences of this sample code for an identical CDR3. The V gene is TRBV6-5, the J gene TRBJ1-1; D uncertain. CDR3 length equals 13 residues. Germline V gene data show CDR1 as MNHEY and CDR2 as SVGAGI. Trimming pared 0 bases from V and 3 bases from J, leaving 5 bases between. The CDR3 protein is CASSYSADTEAFF. CDR3 nucleotide sequence: TGTGCCAGCAGTTACTCCGCCGACACTGAAGCTTTCTTT.

This clone was found a few times. CDR3 nucleotide sequence: TGTGCCAGCAGACTAGCCGCTCTCACAGATACGCAGTATTTT. Translating it yields CASRLAALTDTQYF. The chain carries TRBV7-2 and TRBJ2-3; weak D call: TRBD2 (6 bases). Germline CDR1 reads SGHTA; CDR2 reads FQGNSA. V was clipped by 6 bases and J by 2 bases, with 12 bases between them. The CDR3 sequence is 14 residues long.

This clone is classed as medium-sized. V is TRBV7-2 and J is TRBJ1-5, with unresolved D. Trimming removed 1 base at V and 2 bases at J, with 0 bases between. CDR1 SGHTA and CDR2 FQGNSA come from the germline V gene. The CDR3 runs to 12 residues. The CDR3 is CASSLGNQPQHF. The CDR3 DNA follows: TGTGCCAGCAGCTTAGGCAATCAGCCCCAGCATTTT.

The rearrangement uses TRBV19 and TRBJ1-2; D is unresolved. V was cut by 8 bases and J by 0 bases, with 7 bases left in between. The CDR3 is made up of 12 amino acids. Looked up from germline, CDR1 is LNHDA and CDR2 is SQIVND (reference sequence). The CDR3 loop reads CASRQPNYGYTF. In DNA, the CDR3 is TGTGCCAGTCGACAACCTAACTATGGCTACACCTTC.

This chain uses TRBV2 with TRBJ1-6; the D gene is possibly TRBD1 (5 bases). V lost 6 bases, J lost 9 bases, and 18 bases lay in between. This CDR3 is 15 amino acids long. Germline V gives CDR1 SNHLY, CDR2 FYNNEI. Written as DNA, the CDR3 is TGTGCCAGCAGGGCCAGGGTTGACGGGGGTTCACCCCTCCACTTT. This sequence encodes CASRARVDGGSPLHF. Full variable domain (missing parts from reference TRBV2 and TRBJ1-6): EPEVTQTPSHQVTQMGQEVILRCVPISNHLYFYWYRQILGQKVEFLVSFYNNEISEKSEIFDDQFSVERPDGSNFTLKIRSTKLEDSAMYFCASRARVDGGSPLHFGNGTRLTVT.

Concerning this clone itself: The same CDR3 is also encoded by other DNA sequences in this sample. The chain carries TRBV2 and TRBJ2-1; D perhaps matches TRBD2 (5 bases). CDR3 length: 13 residues. Between the trimmed V and J ends, which lost 1 base and 9 bases, there was a span of 10 bases. CDR1 SNHLY and CDR2 FYNNEI come from the germline V gene. The CDR3 is CASSEGLASEQFF. CDR3 bases: TGTGCCAGCAGTGAAGGGCTAGCTAGTGAGCAGTTCTTC.

J is TRBJ2-2 and V is TRBV19, with TRBD2 identical over 7 bases. The CDR3 length is 17 residues. Germline V lookup: CDR1 LNHDA, CDR2 SQIVND (reference sequence). V shed 6 bases and J 2 bases; nucleotides not matched to a gene: 12. The DNA for the CDR3 is TGTGCCAGTAGCATCGCCCTAGCGGTTGCAAACACCGGGGAGCTGTTTTTT. This sequence encodes CASSIALAVANTGELFF.

CDR3 sequence: CASSHRTGGINSNTEAFF. The CDR3 DNA reads as TGCGCCAGCAGCCACCGGACAGGGGGAATAAACTCGAACACTGAAGCTTTCTTT. The V and J genes are TRBV4-1 and TRBJ1-1; 10 nucleotides match TRBD1. CDR1 MGHRA and CDR2 YSYEKL come from the germline V gene. The CDR3 sequence is 18 residues long. The J segment lost 1 base and the V segment lost 3 bases, leaving 11 bases of the junction unmatched.

This clone was recorded only once. The chain combines TRBV5-4 with TRBJ2-2, with 10 positions matching TRBD1. The CDR3 sequence is 14 residues long. Germline V gene data show CDR1 as SGHNT and CDR2 as YYREEE (reference sequence). Germline trimming cut 4 bases from V and 6 bases from J; bases unmatched to any gene: 3. The DNA for the CDR3 is TGTGCCAGCAGCGTGACAGGGGGCCCCGGGGAGCTGTTTTTT. Translation: CASSVTGGPGELFF. Complete variable domain (other parts from reference TRBV5-4 and TRBJ2-2): ETGVTQSPTHLIKTRGQQVTLRCSSQSGHNTVSWYQQALGQGPQFIFQYYREEENGRGNFPPRFSGLQFPNYSSELNVNALELDDSALYLCASSVTGGPGELFFGEGSRLTVL.

The rearrangement uses TRBV2 and TRBJ1-1, with D possibly being TRBD1 (6 bases). Germline V gene data show CDR1 as SNHLY and CDR2 as FYNNEI. The CDR3 loop spans 13 amino acids. The CDR3 spells CATAWGLATEAFF. The CDR3 DNA reads TGTGCTACAGCATGGGGGCTAGCTACTGAAGCTTTCTTT.

This clone was recorded a few times. The chain employs TRBV4-1 and TRBJ1-4; 7 nucleotides line up with TRBD1. There are 14 residues in the CDR3. In germline, CDR1 is MGHRA, CDR2 YSYEKL. The J segment lost 6 bases and the V segment lost 5 bases, leaving 6 bases of the junction unmatched. Here the CDR3 reads CASSKNRGDEKLFF. CDR3 coding DNA: TGCGCCAGCAGCAAGAACAGGGGCGATGAAAAACTGTTTTTT.

V usage is TRBV19 and J usage is TRBJ2-7; D possibly corresponds to TRBD2 (5 bases). The CDR3 contains 16 residues. Germline assignment: CDR1 LNHDA and CDR2 SQIVND (reference sequence). V lost 4 bases, J lost 5 bases, and 21 bases lay in between. The CDR3 DNA reads as TGTGCCAGTAGTACCACCAGGAGTGGAATCGGGGACGAGCAGTACTTC. Protein product: CASSTTRSGIGDEQYF.

This clone was counted a few times. The chain carries TRBV6-6 and TRBJ2-1, with 7 nucleotides matching TRBD1. The CDR3 spans 14 residues. Germline trimming cut 4 bases from V and 5 bases from J; bases unmatched to any gene: 5. Germline CDR1 is MNHNY and CDR2 is SVGAGI (reference sequence). The DNA of the CDR3 is TGTGCCAGCAGTTCACAGGGGCTTGACAATGAGCAGTTCTTC. Its translation is CASSSQGLDNEQFF.

This clone was seen more than once but under ten times. V usage is TRBV9 and J usage is TRBJ2-7, with 7 bases aligning to TRBD2. This CDR3 spans 14 amino acids. Trimming cost V 3 bases and J 3 bases; bases outside gene matches: 6. The germline CDR1 and CDR2 sequences are SGDLS and YYNGEE. The CDR3 coding sequence is TGTGCCAGCAGCGCAAGCGGGGTGGGCTACGAGCAGTACTTC. This gives the protein CASSASGVGYEQYF.

This sequence joins TRBV7-6 and TRBJ2-7; D might be TRBD1 or TRBD2, each matching 6 bases. Trimming stripped 5 bases from V and 6 bases from J, with 23 bases between. Germline CDR1 reads SGHVS; CDR2 reads FNYEAQ. This CDR3 is built from 16 residues. The DNA of the CDR3 is TGTGCCAGCAGCCGCGGGGCATTGGGCAGGGGATCCGAGCAGTACTTC. Protein product: CASSRGALGRGSEQYF.

This chain uses TRBV29-1 with TRBJ1-2; D unclear. V was clipped by 5 bases and J by 4 bases, with 11 bases between them. Germline V lookup: CDR1 SQVTM, CDR2 ANQGSEA. This CDR3 region has 12 residues. The CDR3, as DNA: TGCAGCGTTCAGTTGGGTTTCTATGGCTACACCTTC. Translating gives CSVQLGFYGYTF.

V is TRBV19 and J is TRBJ1-2, with 10 bases that match TRBD1. The V segment lost 4 bases and the J segment 3 bases; nucleotides outside the gene matches: 8. Germline CDR1 and CDR2: LNHDA and SQIVND (reference sequence). The CDR3 is 16 amino acids. CDR3 in DNA: TGTGCCAGTAGTAGCTCGAGGACAGGGGGAGACTATGGCTACACCTTC. As protein: CASSSSRTGGDYGYTF.